The clone carrying this TCR beta chain has a handful of counts. Its antigen is not identified. Trimming cost V 2 bases and J 4 bases, with 16 bases left between them. The length of the CDR3 is 16 residues. The sample is drawn from a study of blood T cells in healthy people across ages. Findings of the study overall: When set beside aged donors, long-lived donors presented more naive CD4+ cells and higher diversity. Older age coincided with a roughly linear decline in TCR beta diversity per million T cells.

Next came a second PCR, run for about 7 to 12 cycles, which used a sample-barcoded 5' primer along with a J-beta primer mix. A template-switch adaptor that had 12 random nucleotides put a tag on each cDNA molecule. Per sample, CDR3-containing paired-end reads numbered at least 2.5 million. TCRdb independently ran MiXCR on the 5' RACE reads; one entry per CDR3 protein. The sample holds under 750,000 distinct CDR3 sequences, around half seen once. The specimen was blood. V usage is TRBV12-3 or TRBV12-4 and J usage is TRBJ2-3, with D unresolved. The receptor comes from a man older than 75 in good health. The DNA of the CDR3 is TGTGCCAGCAGTTTATTGCGACATCTCCGGGCAGATACGCAGTATTTT. Translating it yields CASSLLRHLRADTQYF.